These T cell receptor beta chains were read from a single sample in a study of blood T cell repertoires in COVID-19. This table comes from immunoSEQ multiplex PCR, and its TCRdb copy is limited to in-frame clones, with some not included. This sample yields over 400,000 clones, of which 70% to 90% are seen a single time; 7.5% to 9.5% belongs to the top ten. The sequencing input was peripheral blood. The receptor source for this set is a woman aged 50 to 60 with COVID-19, enrolled during active disease. Each CDR3 is given with its conserved first and last residue. Each record gives: J gene, clone size, V gene, D gene, CDR3 DNA, CDR3 protein. D genes are given only for firm matches. Size tells how often a clone was seen (once, few, many) or the class of an expanded clone, and some rows leave it out.

TRBJ2-3 | . | TRBV7-9 | . | TGTGCCAGCAGCTCCGGGGCGGGGGCCGCTGATACGCAGTATTTT | CASSSGAGAADTQYF
TRBJ1-2 | once | TRBV29-1 | . | TGCAGCGTCGAAGGCCACGGGTCAGGGGATGGCTACACCTTC | CSVEGHGSGDGYTF
TRBJ2-1 | . | TRBV27 | TRBD2 | TGTGCCAGCAGTTGGGACTGGGGGACTACGGATGAGCAGTTCTTC | CASSWDWGTTDEQFF
TRBJ1-1 | once | TRBV30 | . | TGTGCCTGGAGACAAAGAATGAACACTGAAGCTTTCTTT | CAWRQRMNTEAFF
TRBJ2-1 | few | TRBV11-3 | TRBD2 | TGTGCCAGCAGCTTAGATCGGGGGGTTGAGCAGTTCTTC | CASSLDRGVEQFF
TRBJ2-2 | . | TRBV5-1 | . | TGCGCCAGCGGCCCTCCAGGTCGAACCGGGGAGCTGTTTTTT | CASGPPGRTGELFF
TRBJ1-2 | few | TRBV29-1 | . | TGCAGCGTTGAGGCAGGTCGATATGGCTACACCTTC | CSVEAGRYGYTF
TRBJ2-2 | . | TRBV10-3 | TRBD1 | TGTGCCATCAAACTGGACAGGGATACCGGGGAGCTGTTTTTT | CAIKLDRDTGELFF
TRBJ2-7 | . | TRBV2 | TRBD1 | TGTGCCAGCGTGAGGGACAGGAGCAACTCCTACGAGCAGTACTTC | CASVRDRSNSYEQYF
TRBJ1-1 | . | TRBV15 | . | TGTGCCACCAGCAGAGGTGAGGTAGTGGCCGGGGAGGACACTGAAGCTTTCTTT | CATSRGEVVAGEDTEAFF
TRBJ2-4 | . | TRBV30 | TRBD2 | TGTGCCTGGAGTGTAGGGACTAGGATAAAAAACATTCAGTACTTC | CAWSVGTRIKNIQYF
TRBJ1-2 | . | TRBV2 | . | TGTGCCAGCAGTGAACAGGGCTATGGCTACACCTTC | CASSEQGYGYTF
TRBJ2-3 | . | TRBV2 | . | TGTGCCAGCATATTGCGATACACAGATACGCAGTATTTT | CASILRYTDTQYF
TRBJ1-3 | . | TRBV2 | . | TGTGCCAGCAGTGATTCAGGCTCTGGAAACACCATATATTTT | CASSDSGSGNTIYF
TRBJ2-7 | . | TRBV30 | . | TGTGCCCGGCGGGACGGAGTAAGTTACGAGCAGTACTTC | CARRDGVSYEQYF
TRBJ1-1 | . | TRBV3-1/TRBV3-2 | . | TGTGCCAGCAGCCCCAACGGGAAGGCGGGCACTGAAGCTTTCTTT | CASSPNGKAGTEAFF
TRBJ1-2 | . | TRBV2 | . | TGTGCCAGCTCCAGCATTCAGGGGGGCTACACCTTC | CASSSIQGGYTF
TRBJ1-6 | once | TRBV21-1 | . | TGTGCCAGCAGCAATTCCCTTACAGGGCGCTCCTATAATTCACCCCTCCACTTT | CASSNSLTGRSYNSPLHF